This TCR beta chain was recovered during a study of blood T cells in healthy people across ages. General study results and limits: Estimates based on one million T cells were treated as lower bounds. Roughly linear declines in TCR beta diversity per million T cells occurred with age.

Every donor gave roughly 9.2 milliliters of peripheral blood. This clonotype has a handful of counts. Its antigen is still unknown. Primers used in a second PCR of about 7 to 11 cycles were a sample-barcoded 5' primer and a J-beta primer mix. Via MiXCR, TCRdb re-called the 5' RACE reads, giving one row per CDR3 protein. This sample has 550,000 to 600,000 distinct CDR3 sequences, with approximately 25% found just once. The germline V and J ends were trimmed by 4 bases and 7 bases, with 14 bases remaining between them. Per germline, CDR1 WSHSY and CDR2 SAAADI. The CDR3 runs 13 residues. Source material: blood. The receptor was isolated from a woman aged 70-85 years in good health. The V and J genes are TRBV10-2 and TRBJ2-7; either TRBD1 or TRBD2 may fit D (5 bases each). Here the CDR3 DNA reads TGCGCCAGCAGTGGGCTCGGGGCACTAGAGCAGTACTTC. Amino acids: CASSGLGALEQYF.